The present T cell receptor beta chain was sequenced within a study of beta chain features in type 1 diabetes. About the study: Sorted cells from all samples, numbering roughly 100,000,000, were examined.

Of note for this clone: Its antigen remains unidentified.

Isolated RNA was reverse transcribed in full, so expressed TCRB transcripts were sequenced. Some clones are missing from TCRdb's copy, which holds only in-frame ones; the method was immunoSEQ multiplex PCR. In the table there are fewer than 900,000 clones, roughly 15% of which are singletons. V was clipped by 0 bases and J by 6 bases, with 8 bases between them. The germline V gene encodes CDR1 SEHNR and CDR2 FQNEAQ (reference sequence). This CDR3 is built from 13 residues. Findings and limits, study-wide: Overrepresentation of cells with high TCR expression could result from cDNA sequencing. TCRB repertoires of naive, central memory and Treg cells appeared more similar among patients than among healthy donors.

The sample taken for sequencing was naive CD4+ T cells from blood. This clonotype was sampled from a woman between 18 and 29 years old in good health. This sequence joins TRBV7-9 and TRBJ1-2; D ambiguous. As DNA, the CDR3 is TGTGCCAGCAGCTTAGCGGAGCACCATGGCTACACCTTC. It is translated as CASSLAEHHGYTF.